This entry features one T cell receptor (beta chain) sequence. The CDR3 does not close with the conserved phenylalanine or tryptophan, likely indicating a read error. Germline assignment: CDR1 MNHEY and CDR2 SMNVEV (reference sequence). Trimming removed 3 bases at V and 3 bases at J, with 12 bases between. The CDR3 has 14 amino acids. Naive CD8 cells lacked CD45RO and underwent positive selection for CCR7, leaving out terminally differentiated effector memory CD45RA+ cells. The data were taken from a study of shared clonotypes between healthy human individuals. The method was immunoSEQ multiplex PCR; TCRdb's version includes in-frame clones alone and lacks a portion of them. The top ten hold 1.5% to 2% of the sample, which has millions of clones, approximately 94% seen once.

The V call is TRBV27, the J call TRBJ2-7; no clear D gene. The TCR sequence derives from a man aged 18 to 30 in good health. Some clones in this sample may be carry-over from other donors' samples. Sequencing was done on a sample of naive CD8+ T cells from PBMCs. In DNA, the CDR3 is TGTGCCAGCAGTTTCGCAGGTGGTGGCTACGAGCAGTACCTC. Translating gives CASSFAGGGYEQYL.